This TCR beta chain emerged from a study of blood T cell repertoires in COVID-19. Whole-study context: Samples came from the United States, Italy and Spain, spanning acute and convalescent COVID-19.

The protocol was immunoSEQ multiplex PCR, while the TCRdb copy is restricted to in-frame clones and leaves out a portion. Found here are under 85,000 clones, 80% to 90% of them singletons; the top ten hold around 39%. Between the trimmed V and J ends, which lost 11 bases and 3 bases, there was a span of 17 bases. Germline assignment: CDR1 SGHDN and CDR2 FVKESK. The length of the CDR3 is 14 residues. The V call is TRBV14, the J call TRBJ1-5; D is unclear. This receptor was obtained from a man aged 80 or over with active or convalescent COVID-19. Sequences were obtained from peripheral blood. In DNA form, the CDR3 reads TGTGCCGCACCCCCGAACAGAAACAATCAGCCCCAGCATTTT. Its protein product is CAAPPNRNNQPQHF.